The 15 T cell receptor beta chains below come from one sample, sequenced in a study of CD8 T cells in ankylosing spondylitis. TCRdb itself ran the 5' RACE reads through MiXCR, one entry per CDR3 protein. This sample has 310,000 or so distinct CDR3 sequences, with 20% found just once. The sample taken for sequencing was blood, either unsorted or a sorted T cell fraction (not recorded which). These receptors originate from a male donor with ankylosing spondylitis or in good health (not recorded which).

V is TRBV5-8 and J is TRBJ1-1; a possible D gene is TRBD1 (6 bases). Germline loops: CDR1 SGHTS, CDR2 YDEGEE. The V gene lost 1 base and the J gene lost 6 bases, with 22 bases spanning the gap. The CDR3 spans 17 residues. The CDR3 coding sequence is TGTGCCAGCAGCTTGTTGGAGGGGGAGTTTTTTAGCCCTGAAGCTTTCTTT. Residues: CASSLLEGEFFSPEAFF.

This clonotype was counted ten times or more. The chain uses TRBV30 and TRBJ2-2, with 7 bases lining up with TRBD2. Germline assignment: CDR1 GTSNPN and CDR2 SVGIG (reference sequence). The CDR3 is 20 amino acids. V lost 3 bases, J lost 4 bases, and 23 bases stayed unmatched. The CDR3 DNA is TGTGCCTGGAGCCCCCCGGTCGGTCATGCGAGCGGGACGGGCACCGGGGAGCTGTTTTTT. Translating it yields CAWSPPVGHASGTGTGELFF.

CDR3 in amino acids: CASSNGEQFF. CDR3 coding DNA: TGTGCCAGCAGTAACGGGGAGCAGTTCTTC. The chain links TRBV12-3 or TRBV12-4 to TRBJ2-1; D unresolved. The V and J ends lost 5 bases and 10 bases respectively, with 6 bases between them. The CDR3 sequence is 10 residues long.

V gene TRBV5-1 combines with J gene TRBJ1-1; D gene uncertain. V was trimmed by 4 bases and J by 5 bases, leaving 15 bases between them. Germline CDR1 SGHRS, CDR2 YFSETQ. The CDR3 extends over 14 amino acids. The CDR3 DNA reads as TGCGCCAGCAGCAGAAGACACGGATTGACTGAAGCTTTCTTT. Its translation: CASSRRHGLTEAFF.

The genes are TRBV18 and TRBJ2-4; a weak D match, TRBD2 (5 bases). In germline, CDR1 is KGHSH, CDR2 LQKENI. This CDR3 is 16 amino acids long. V shed 3 bases and J shed 3 bases, with 15 bases lying between them. The DNA of the CDR3 is TGTGCCAGCTCACCTGAACTAGTTAGCCTCAAAAACATTCAGTACTTC. Translated, it gives CASSPELVSLKNIQYF.

At least ten counts were recorded for this clonotype. This CDR3 is CASSLPGQGKNTQYF. The CDR3, as DNA: TGTGCCAGCAGTTTACCGGGACAGGGGAAAAATACGCAGTATTTT. V is TRBV28 and J is TRBJ2-3; 10 bases align to TRBD1. This CDR3 has 15 amino acids. V shed 2 bases, J shed 7 bases, and the junction held 6 bases outside the gene matches. CDR1 and CDR2 (germline): MDHEN, SYDVKM.

This clonotype was counted a few times. This chain connects TRBV11-2 to TRBJ2-2; perhaps TRBD2 as D (5 bases). V was pared by 2 bases and J by 0 bases, with 13 bases between. This CDR3 region has 17 residues. From germline, CDR1 is SGHAT and CDR2 FQNNGV. The CDR3 nucleotides read TGTGCCAGCAGCTTAACTGGACTTACTACGAACACCGGGGAGCTGTTTTTT. Its translation: CASSLTGLTTNTGELFF.

At least ten counts were recorded for this clonotype. The CDR3 reads CASSYSYLNTEAFF. CDR3 nucleotide sequence: TGTGCCAGCAGTTACTCGTACTTGAACACTGAAGCTTTCTTT. This chain connects TRBV6-5 to TRBJ1-1; no clear D. Germline CDR1 MNHEY, CDR2 SVGAGI. The CDR3 extends over 14 amino acids. Deletions cut 0 bases from V and 0 bases from J, with 5 bases between.

The chain has TRBV2 and TRBJ1-1; the D gene is possibly TRBD1 (5 bases). Trimming took off 4 bases at V and 7 bases at J, with 10 bases between the two ends. This CDR3 is built from 12 residues. CDR1 and CDR2 (germline): SNHLY, FYNNEI. In DNA, the CDR3 is TGTGCCAGCAGTGTAGGGACCAATGAAGCTTTCTTT. Translation: CASSVGTNEAFF. The full variable domain, its missing parts supplied by reference TRBV2 and TRBJ1-1, is EPEVTQTPSHQVTQMGQEVILRCVPISNHLYFYWYRQILGQKVEFLVSFYNNEISEKSEIFDDQFSVERPDGSNFTLKIRSTKLEDSAMYFCASSVGTNEAFFGQGTRLTVV.

This clonotype occurred many times. The rearrangement joins TRBV3-1 to TRBJ1-1; no clear D. The CDR3 runs to 13 residues. V gave up 2 bases and J gave up 5 bases, with 9 bases separating them. Germline assignment: CDR1 LGHDT and CDR2 YNNKEL (reference sequence). The chain's CDR3 is CASSQTRTTEAFF. The CDR3 DNA sequence: TGTGCCAGCAGCCAAACTCGGACGACTGAAGCTTTCTTT.

This clonotype showed up just once. The J gene is TRBJ1-1, the V gene TRBV7-9, with no clear D. This CDR3 region has 16 residues. Trimming stripped 0 bases from V and 3 bases from J, with 14 bases between. CDR1 and CDR2 from the germline V gene are SEHNR and FQNEAQ (reference sequence). The CDR3 loop is CASSLAPPLQDTEAFF. The CDR3 DNA reads TGTGCCAGCAGCTTAGCCCCTCCTCTCCAGGACACTGAAGCTTTCTTT.

This clonotype was detected a few times. The V call is TRBV5-1, the J call TRBJ2-3, with D unresolved. The CDR3 consists of 14 residues. CDR1 SGHRS and CDR2 YFSETQ come from the germline V gene. The V gene lost 3 bases and the J gene lost 0 bases, with 8 bases spanning the gap. CDR3 residues: CASSWVPSTDTQYF. CDR3 in DNA: TGCGCCAGCAGCTGGGTCCCGAGCACAGATACGCAGTATTTT.

This clonotype was counted a few times. The chain links TRBV12-3 or TRBV12-4 to TRBJ2-3; 9 bases fit TRBD2. After removal of 6 bases from V and 1 base from J, the junction contained 11 bases not matched to a gene. CDR3 size: 17 residues. The CDR3 DNA is TGTGCCAGCAGCCCATCCGAACGGACTAGCGGCACAGATACGCAGTATTTT. It specifies CASSPSERTSGTDTQYF.

The chain has TRBV24-1 and TRBJ2-2; D might be TRBD2 (6 bases). V was shortened by 0 bases and J by 2 bases, with 9 bases between the two germline ends. Germline CDR1 is KGHDR and CDR2 is SFDVKD. The CDR3 totals 16 residues. The CDR3: CATSDLISGNTGELFF. The CDR3 DNA reads as TGTGCCACCAGTGATTTGATTAGCGGTAACACCGGGGAGCTGTTTTTT.

The chain employs TRBV30 and TRBJ2-3; 9 positions match TRBD2. The V gene end was trimmed by 5 bases and the J gene end by 4 bases; junction bases not matched to a gene: 7. The CDR3 contains 14 residues. Germline CDR1 GTSNPN, CDR2 SVGIG (reference sequence). DNA of the CDR3: TGTGCCTGGGCCCCCGCGGGAGGGCCAGATACGCAGTATTTT. This translates into CAWAPAGGPDTQYF. The whole variable domain, remainder taken from reference TRBV30 and TRBJ2-3, is SQTIHQWPATLVQPVGSPLSLECTVEGTSNPNLYWYRQAAGRGLQLLFYSVGIGQISSEVPQNLSASRPQDRQFILSSKKLLLSDSGFYLCAWAPAGGPDTQYFGPGTRLTVL.